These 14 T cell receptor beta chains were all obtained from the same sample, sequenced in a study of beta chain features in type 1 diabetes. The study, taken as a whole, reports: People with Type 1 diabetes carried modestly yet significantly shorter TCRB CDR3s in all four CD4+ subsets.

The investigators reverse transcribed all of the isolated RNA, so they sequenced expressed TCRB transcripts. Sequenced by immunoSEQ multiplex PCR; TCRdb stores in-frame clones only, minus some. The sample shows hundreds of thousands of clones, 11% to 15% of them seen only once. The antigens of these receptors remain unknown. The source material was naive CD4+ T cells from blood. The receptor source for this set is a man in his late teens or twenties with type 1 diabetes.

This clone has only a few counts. The CDR3 nucleotides read TGCGCCACGACCGCCACAGGGAACACTGAAGCTTTCTTT. It specifies CATTATGNTEAFF. V usage is TRBV5-1 and J usage is TRBJ1-1, with D tentatively TRBD1 (5 bases). CDR1 and CDR2 (germline): SGHRS, YFSETQ. Trimming removed 9 bases from V and 1 base from J, with 13 bases in between. CDR3 length equals 13 residues.

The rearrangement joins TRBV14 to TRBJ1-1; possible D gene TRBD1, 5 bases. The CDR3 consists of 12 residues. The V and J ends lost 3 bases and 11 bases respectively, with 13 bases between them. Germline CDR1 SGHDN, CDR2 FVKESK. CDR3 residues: CASSQADSGAFF. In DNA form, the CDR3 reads TGTGCCAGCAGCCAGGCTGACAGTGGGGCTTTCTTT.

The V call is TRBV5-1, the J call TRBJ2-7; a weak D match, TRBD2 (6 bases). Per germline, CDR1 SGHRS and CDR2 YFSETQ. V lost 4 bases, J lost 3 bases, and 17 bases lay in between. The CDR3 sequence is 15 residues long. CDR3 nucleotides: TGCGCCAGCAGCCCCCACGGGGAGGCATACTACGAGCAGTACTTC. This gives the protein CASSPHGEAYYEQYF.

CDR3 region: CAWTSFVGSQETQYF. In DNA form, the CDR3 reads TGTGCCTGGACCTCATTTGTTGGGAGCCAAGAGACCCAGTACTTC. V is TRBV30 and J is TRBJ2-5, with D maybe TRBD2 (5 bases). V was trimmed by 4 bases and J by 1 base, leaving 16 bases between them. CDR3 size: 15 residues. CDR1 is GTSNPN and CDR2 is SVGIG in the germline V gene (reference sequence). The full variable domain, rest sourced from reference TRBV30 and TRBJ2-5, is SQTIHQWPATLVQPVGSPLSLECTVEGTSNPNLYWYRQAAGRGLQLLFYSVGIGQISSEVPQNLSASRPQDRQFILSSKKLLLSDSGFYLCAWTSFVGSQETQYFGPGTRLLVL.

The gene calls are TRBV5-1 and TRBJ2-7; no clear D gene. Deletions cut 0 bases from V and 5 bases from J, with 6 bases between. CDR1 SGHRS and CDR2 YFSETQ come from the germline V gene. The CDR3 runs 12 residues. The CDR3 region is CASSLVADEQYF. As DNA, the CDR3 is TGCGCCAGCAGCTTGGTTGCTGACGAGCAGTACTTC.

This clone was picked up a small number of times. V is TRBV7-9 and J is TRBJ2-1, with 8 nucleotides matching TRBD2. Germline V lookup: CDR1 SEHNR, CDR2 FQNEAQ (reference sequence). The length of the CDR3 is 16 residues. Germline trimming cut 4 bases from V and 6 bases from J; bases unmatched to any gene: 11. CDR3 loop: CASSSRGSGSLNEQFF. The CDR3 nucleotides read TGTGCCAGCAGCTCTCGTGGAAGCGGGAGTCTCAATGAGCAGTTCTTC.

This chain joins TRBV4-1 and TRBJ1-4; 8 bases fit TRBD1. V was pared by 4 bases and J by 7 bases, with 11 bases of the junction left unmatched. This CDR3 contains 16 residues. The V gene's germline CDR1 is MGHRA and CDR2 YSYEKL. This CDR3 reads CASSLKKQGEVEKLFF. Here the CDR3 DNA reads TGCGCCAGCAGCCTAAAGAAACAGGGGGAGGTTGAAAAACTGTTTTTT.

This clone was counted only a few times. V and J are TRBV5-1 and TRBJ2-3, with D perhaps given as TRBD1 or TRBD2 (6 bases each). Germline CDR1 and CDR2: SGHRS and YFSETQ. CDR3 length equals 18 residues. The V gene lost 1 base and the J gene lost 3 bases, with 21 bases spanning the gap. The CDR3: CASSLTGRTGVGTDTQYF. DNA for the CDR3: TGCGCCAGCAGCTTGACAGGGAGAACGGGAGTGGGTACAGATACGCAGTATTTT.

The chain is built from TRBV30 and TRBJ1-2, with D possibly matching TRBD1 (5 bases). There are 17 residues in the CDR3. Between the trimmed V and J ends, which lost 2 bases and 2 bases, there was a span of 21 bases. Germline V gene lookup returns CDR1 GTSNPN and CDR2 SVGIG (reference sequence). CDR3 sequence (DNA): TGTGCCTGGAGTTCGCCTCGGGACGCTCCCCACAACTATGGCTACACCTTC. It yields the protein CAWSSPRDAPHNYGYTF.

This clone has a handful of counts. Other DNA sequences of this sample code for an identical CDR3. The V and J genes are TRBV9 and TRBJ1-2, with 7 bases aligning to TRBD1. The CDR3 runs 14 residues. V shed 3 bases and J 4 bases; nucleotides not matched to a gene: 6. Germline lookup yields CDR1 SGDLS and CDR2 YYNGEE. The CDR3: CASSEGAGTYGYTF. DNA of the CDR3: TGTGCCAGCAGCGAGGGGGCCGGGACCTATGGCTACACCTTC.

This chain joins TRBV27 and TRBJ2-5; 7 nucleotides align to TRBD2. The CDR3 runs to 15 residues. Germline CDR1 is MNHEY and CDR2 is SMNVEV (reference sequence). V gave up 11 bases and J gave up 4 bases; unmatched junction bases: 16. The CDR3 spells CASPQLAHRRETQYF. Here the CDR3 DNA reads TGTGCCTCTCCGCAACTAGCGCATCGGAGAGAGACCCAGTACTTC.

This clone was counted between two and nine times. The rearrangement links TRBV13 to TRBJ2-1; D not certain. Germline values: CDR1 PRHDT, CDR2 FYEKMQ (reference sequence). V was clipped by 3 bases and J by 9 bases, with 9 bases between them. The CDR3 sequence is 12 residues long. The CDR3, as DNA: TGTGCCAGCAGCTTCTGGAAGGGTGAGCAGTTCTTC. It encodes CASSFWKGEQFF.

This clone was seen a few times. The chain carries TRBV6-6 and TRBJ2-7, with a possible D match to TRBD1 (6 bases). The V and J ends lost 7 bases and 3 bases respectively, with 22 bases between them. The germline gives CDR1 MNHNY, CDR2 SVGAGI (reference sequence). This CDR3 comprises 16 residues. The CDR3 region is CASTSARQADYYEQYF. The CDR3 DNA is TGTGCCAGCACCTCGGCTAGACAGGCAGACTACTACGAGCAGTACTTC.

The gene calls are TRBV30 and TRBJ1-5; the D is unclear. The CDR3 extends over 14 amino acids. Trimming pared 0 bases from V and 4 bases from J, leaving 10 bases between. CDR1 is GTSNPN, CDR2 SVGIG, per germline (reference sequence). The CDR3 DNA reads TGTGCCTGGAGTGTACGGTTCAAGAATCAGCCCCAGCATTTT. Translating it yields CAWSVRFKNQPQHF.